This T cell receptor (beta chain) was found in a study of breast tumors, draining lymph nodes, adjacent tissues. Study-wide results and limits: Tumor T cell lymph node origin was a supported hypothesis, not proven. Compared with lymph nodes, tumors were less diverse; compared with nontumor tissue, more.

Samples came from axillary lymph nodes draining the breast cancer. The germline V gene encodes CDR1 MNHNS and CDR2 SASEGT. The V end lost 11 bases, the J end lost 5 bases, and 18 bases lay between the germline ends. The CDR3 is 13 amino acids. TCRdb passed the multiplex PCR reads through MiXCR, listing each CDR3 protein once. The sample includes 100,000 or so distinct CDR3 sequences, over 20% of them seen just once. A word on this clonotype: The antigen is not known. A much larger clone lies a single base off, so this may be a read error.

The material sequenced was axillary lymph node tissue. This chain joins TRBV6-1 and TRBJ2-5; D may be TRBD2 (6 bases). This clonotype was sampled from a female donor with breast cancer. Some clones in this sample may be carry-over from other donors' samples. As DNA, the CDR3 is TGTGCCTCTGAGGCGGGGCTATGGGAGACCCAGTACTTC. This codes for CASEAGLWETQYF.